Shown below are 18 T cell receptor beta chains from a single sample sequenced in a study of vaccination effects on CD4 cells after COVID-19. Isolating CD4+ T cells followed more than 9 days of culture. Two doses of BNT162b2 or mRNA-1273 vaccine were administered to participants. Which antigens these TCRs recognize remains unknown. Here immunoSEQ multiplex PCR was the method, and the copy in TCRdb shows in-frame clones only, minus some. The table includes about 40,000 clones, around 66% detected once. The sequencing here drew on CD4+ T cells from PBMCs cultured without peptide, taken after COVID-19 vaccination. These receptors were taken from a human donor who received a COVID-19 vaccine.

This clone has a handful of counts. The chain carries TRBV6-5 and TRBJ2-5; 7 nucleotides agree with TRBD2. Germline V gene lookup returns CDR1 MNHEY and CDR2 SVGAGI. J gave up 1 base and V 8 bases, and 10 bases lay outside the gene matches. This CDR3 has 15 residues. The CDR3 DNA follows: TGTGCCAGCCAAGATCTGCGGGGGATCCAAGAGACCCAGTACTTC. Translating it yields CASQDLRGIQETQYF.

This chain connects TRBV10-2 to TRBJ2-5; 12 nucleotides match TRBD2. The ends lost 2 bases at V and 5 bases at J; junction bases unmatched: 12. Germline CDR1 reads WSHSY; CDR2 reads SAAADI. CDR3 length: 18 residues. This CDR3 is CASSEKKVGLAGRETQYF. The DNA for the CDR3 is TGCGCCAGCAGTGAGAAGAAGGTTGGACTAGCGGGACGGGAGACCCAGTACTTC.

The chain employs TRBV6-5 and TRBJ1-2; possible D gene TRBD1, 6 bases. The CDR3 length is 14 residues. V was clipped by 8 bases and J by 7 bases, with 20 bases between them. CDR1 MNHEY and CDR2 SVGAGI come from the germline V gene. This CDR3 reads CASGRGSQGGGYTF. As DNA, the CDR3 is TGTGCCAGCGGACGTGGTTCACAGGGTGGTGGCTACACCTTC.

This clone was recorded once. This chain connects TRBV12-2 to TRBJ2-3; the D call of TRBD1 is as the table states it, not checked on the DNA. TRBV12-2 is a pseudogene. The CDR3 totals 16 residues. In DNA form, the CDR3 reads TGTGCAAGTCGCTTTCATCCGAGACAGGGGCCAGATACGCAGTATTTT. It is translated as CASRFHPRQGPDTQYF.

This chain joins TRBV19 and TRBJ2-2; no definite D call. The V gene lost 10 bases and the J gene lost 6 bases, with 12 bases spanning the gap. Per the germline V gene, CDR1 is LNHDA and CDR2 is SQIVND (reference sequence). This CDR3 comprises 12 residues. This CDR3 is CATRTLSGELFF. For the CDR3, the DNA is TGTGCCACCCGGACCTTGTCCGGGGAGCTGTTTTTT.

The chain carries TRBV5-6 and TRBJ2-3; TRBD1 matches 8 bases. Germline CDR1 SGHDT, CDR2 YYEEEE. V trimming: 3 bases; J trimming: 7 bases; junction bases outside the gene matches: 13. This CDR3 has 16 amino acids. CDR3 coding DNA: TGTGCCAGCAGCTATTCAGACAGGGGCTTGGTGAATACGCAGTATTTT. It specifies CASSYSDRGLVNTQYF.

The genes are TRBV19 and TRBJ2-7, with no clear D. Trimming removed 3 bases at V and 12 bases at J, with 12 bases between. The V gene's germline CDR1 is LNHDA and CDR2 SQIVND (reference sequence). This CDR3 is built from 11 residues. The CDR3 nucleotides are TGTGCCAGTAGTATTGGTCAGGCGCGGTACTTC. Protein sequence: CASSIGQARYF.

The sample holds a few counts of this clone. This rearrangement joins TRBV5-4 to TRBJ2-1; 16 bases align to TRBD2. Germline CDR1 SGHNT, CDR2 YYREEE (reference sequence). This CDR3 has 18 amino acids. J was trimmed by 9 bases and V by 4 bases; bases with no gene match: 13. This CDR3 is CASSRGTSGGARYGEQFF. The CDR3 nucleotides are TGTGCCAGCAGCCGCGGGACTAGCGGGGGGGCCAGGTATGGTGAGCAGTTCTTC.

The rearrangement links TRBV2 to TRBJ1-1; no firm D call. Germline CDR1 is SNHLY and CDR2 is FYNNEI. Deletions cut 3 bases from V and 1 base from J, with 3 bases between. The CDR3 length is 12 residues. The CDR3 DNA sequence: TGTGCCAGCAGTGACAGGAACACTGAAGCTTTCTTT. It codes for CASSDRNTEAFF.

CDR3 bases: TGTGCCAGCAGCCAAGATGGCGCTAGCGGGAGAGAGACCCAGTACTTC. It codes for CASSQDGASGRETQYF. The V call is TRBV4-2, the J call TRBJ2-5; TRBD2 matches at 10 bases. V shed 0 bases and J 4 bases; nucleotides not matched to a gene: 5. CDR1 and CDR2 (germline): LGHNA, YNFKEQ. The CDR3 has 16 residues.

The J gene is TRBJ1-2, the V gene TRBV6-5; a possible D gene is TRBD1 (5 bases). The germline V and J ends were trimmed by 5 bases and 3 bases, with 13 bases remaining between them. In germline, CDR1 is MNHEY, CDR2 SVGAGI. CDR3 length equals 14 residues. The CDR3 DNA follows: TGTGCCAGCAGTCATAGAGAGGGGTACTATGGCTACACCTTC. Its translation is CASSHREGYYGYTF.

The chain is built from TRBV11-2 and TRBJ2-1; 12 nucleotides agree with TRBD2. Germline V gene sequence: CDR1 SGHAT, CDR2 FQNNGV. The CDR3 has 16 residues. V shed 2 bases and J 4 bases; nucleotides not matched to a gene: 3. CDR3 nucleotide sequence: TGTGCCAGCAGCTTAACGACTAGCGGGGGTTACAATGAGCAGTTCTTC. It codes for CASSLTTSGGYNEQFF.

V usage is TRBV3-1 (or the pseudogene TRBV3-2) and J usage is TRBJ2-3, with 16 bases lining up with TRBD2. The CDR3 totals 15 residues. After removal of 6 bases from V and 4 bases from J, the junction contained 1 base not matched to a gene. Germline V CDR1 and CDR2: LGHDT, YNNKEL (reference sequence). The CDR3 sequence: CASRGTSGGADTQYF. The DNA for the CDR3 is TGTGCCAGCAGGGGGACTAGCGGGGGGGCAGATACGCAGTATTTT.

The V gene is TRBV3-1 (or the pseudogene TRBV3-2), the J gene TRBJ1-1; no firm D call. Trimming took off 5 bases at V and 4 bases at J, with 8 bases between the two ends. Germline V gives CDR1 LGHDT, CDR2 YNNKEL (reference sequence). This CDR3 is built from 12 residues. The CDR3 here is CASSSMSTEAFF. The CDR3 DNA follows: TGTGCCAGCAGCTCGATGAGCACTGAAGCTTTCTTT.

The gene calls are TRBV18 and TRBJ2-7; TRBD2 might be the D (5 bases). Germline CDR1 reads KGHSH; CDR2 reads LQKENI. The CDR3 covers 14 residues. The germline V and J ends were trimmed by 4 bases and 2 bases, with 12 bases remaining between them. CDR3 nucleotides: TGTGCCAGCTCACAGGTATCGGGGACCTACGAGCAGTACTTC. It yields the protein CASSQVSGTYEQYF.

The chain employs TRBV6-5 and TRBJ1-4, with D unclear. The CDR3 contains 14 residues. The germline V and J ends were trimmed by 3 bases and 6 bases, with 11 bases remaining between them. CDR1 is MNHEY and CDR2 is SVGAGI in the germline V gene. This CDR3 reads CASSYSQRYEKLFF. CDR3 sequence (DNA): TGTGCCAGCAGTTATTCCCAGAGATATGAAAAACTGTTTTTT.

This clone came up a few times. This chain joins TRBV12-5 and TRBJ1-5, with D perhaps matching TRBD1 (6 bases). V dropped 3 bases and J dropped 9 bases, with 21 bases sitting between them. The CDR3 contains 16 residues. Germline V gene sequence: CDR1 LGHNT, CDR2 FRNRAP. The CDR3 coding sequence is TGTGCTAGTGGTTTCATGAGGGACAATCAGGGAGTGCCCCAGCATTTT. Translation: CASGFMRDNQGVPQHF. Together with reference TRBV12-5 and TRBJ1-5, the CDR3 gives the full variable domain: DARVTQTPRHKVTEMGQEVTMRCQPILGHNTVFWYRQTMMQGLELLAYFRNRAPLDDSGMPKDRFSAEMPDATLATLKIQPSEPRDSAVYFCASGFMRDNQGVPQHFGDGTRLSIL.

The chain combines TRBV5-1 with TRBJ2-7, with D hard to call. V shed 0 bases and J shed 2 bases, with 3 bases lying between them. The CDR3 runs to 12 residues. Germline CDR1 and CDR2: SGHRS and YFSETQ. The CDR3 sequence: CASSLGAYEQYF. The CDR3 DNA reads as TGCGCCAGCAGCTTGGGGGCCTACGAGCAGTACTTC.